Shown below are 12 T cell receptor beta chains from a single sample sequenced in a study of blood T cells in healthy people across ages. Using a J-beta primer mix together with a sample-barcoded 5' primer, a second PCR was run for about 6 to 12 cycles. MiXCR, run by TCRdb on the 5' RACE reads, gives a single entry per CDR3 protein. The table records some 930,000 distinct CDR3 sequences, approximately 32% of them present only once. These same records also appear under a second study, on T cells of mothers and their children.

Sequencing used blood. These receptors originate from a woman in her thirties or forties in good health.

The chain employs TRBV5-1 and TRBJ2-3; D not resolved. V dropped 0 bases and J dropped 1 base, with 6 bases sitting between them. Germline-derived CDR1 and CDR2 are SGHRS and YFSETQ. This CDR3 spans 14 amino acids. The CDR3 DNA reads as TGCGCCAGCAGCTTGGTGGACCGCACAGATACGCAGTATTTT. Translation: CASSLVDRTDTQYF.

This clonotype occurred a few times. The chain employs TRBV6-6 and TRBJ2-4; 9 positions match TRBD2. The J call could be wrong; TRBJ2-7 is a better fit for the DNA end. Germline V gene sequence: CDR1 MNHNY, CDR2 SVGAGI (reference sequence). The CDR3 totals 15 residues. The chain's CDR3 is CASTLGLAGIHEQYF. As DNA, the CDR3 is TGTGCCAGCACCCTAGGGCTAGCGGGGATCCACGAGCAGTACTTC.

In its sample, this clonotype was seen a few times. Here the CDR3 reads CASSQGVGDGQPQHF. The CDR3 region has the DNA TGTGCCAGCAGCCAAGGGGTGGGGGACGGTCAGCCCCAGCATTTT. The chain couples TRBV4-2 to TRBJ1-5, with D perhaps matching TRBD1 (5 bases). The germline V gene has CDR1 LGHNA and CDR2 YNFKEQ. The CDR3 sequence is 15 residues long. V lost 1 base to trimming and J lost 6 bases, with 13 bases between them.

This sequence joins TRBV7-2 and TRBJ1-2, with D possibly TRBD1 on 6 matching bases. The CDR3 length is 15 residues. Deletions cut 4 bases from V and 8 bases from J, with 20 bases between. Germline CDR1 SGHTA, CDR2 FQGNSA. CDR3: CASSSDPTGLGGYTF. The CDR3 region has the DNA TGTGCCAGCAGCTCCGACCCTACAGGGCTCGGCGGCTACACCTTC. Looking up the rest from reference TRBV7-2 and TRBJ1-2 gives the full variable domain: GAGVSQSPSNKVTEKGKDVELRCDPISGHTALYWYRQSLGQGLEFLIYFQGNSAPDKSGLPSDRFSAERTGGSVSTLTIQRTQQEDSAVYLCASSSDPTGLGGYTFGSGTRLTVV.

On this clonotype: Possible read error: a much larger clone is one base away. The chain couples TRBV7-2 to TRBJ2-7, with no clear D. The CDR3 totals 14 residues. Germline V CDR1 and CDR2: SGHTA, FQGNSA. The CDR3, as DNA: TGTGCCAGCAGCTTAAAGGAGCCCCCCTACGGGCAGTACTTC. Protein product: CASSLKEPPYGQYF.

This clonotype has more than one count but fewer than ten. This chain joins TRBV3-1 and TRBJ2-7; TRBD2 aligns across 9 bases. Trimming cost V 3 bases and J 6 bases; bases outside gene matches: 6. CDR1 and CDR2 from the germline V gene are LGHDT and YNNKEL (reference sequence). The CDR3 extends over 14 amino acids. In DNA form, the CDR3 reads TGTGCCAGCAGCCACGCGGGGGGGCGAGGCGAGCAGTACTTC. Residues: CASSHAGGRGEQYF.

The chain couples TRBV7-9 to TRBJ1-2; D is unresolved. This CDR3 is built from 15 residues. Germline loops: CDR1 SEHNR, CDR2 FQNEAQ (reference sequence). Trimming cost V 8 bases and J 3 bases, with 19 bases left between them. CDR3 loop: CASGRGPLIDYGYTF. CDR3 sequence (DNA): TGTGCCAGCGGACGAGGACCCCTCATAGACTATGGCTACACCTTC.

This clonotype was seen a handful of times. DNA for the CDR3: TGTGCCTGGAGTGAACAGGGGCTAAGAGGCTACACCTTC. The encoded protein is CAWSEQGLRGYTF. V gene TRBV30 combines with J gene TRBJ1-2, with 7 bases lining up with TRBD1. This CDR3 spans 13 amino acids. Trimming at V came to 1 base and at J to 8 bases, leaving 7 bases not matched to a gene. Germline CDR1 is GTSNPN and CDR2 is SVGIG (reference sequence).

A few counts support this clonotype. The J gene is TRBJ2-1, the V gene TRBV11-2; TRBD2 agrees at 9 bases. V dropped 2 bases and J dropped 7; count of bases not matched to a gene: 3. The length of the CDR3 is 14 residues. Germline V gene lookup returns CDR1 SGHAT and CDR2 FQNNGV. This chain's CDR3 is CASSLLAGQNEQFF. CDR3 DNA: TGTGCCAGCAGCTTACTAGCGGGACAGAATGAGCAGTTCTTC. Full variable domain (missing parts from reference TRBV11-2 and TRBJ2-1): EAGVAQSPRYKIIEKRQSVAFWCNPISGHATLYWYQQILGQGPKLLIQFQNNGVVDDSQLPKDRFSAERLKGVDSTLKIQPAKLEDSAVYLCASSLLAGQNEQFFGPGTRLTVL.

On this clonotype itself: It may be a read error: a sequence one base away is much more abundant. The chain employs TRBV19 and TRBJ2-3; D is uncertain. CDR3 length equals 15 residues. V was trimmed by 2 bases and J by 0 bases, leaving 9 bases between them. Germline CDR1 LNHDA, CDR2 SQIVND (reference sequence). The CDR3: CASSITVTSTDTQYF. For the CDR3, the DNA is TGTGCCAGTAGTATAACAGTAACTAGCACAGATACGCAGTATTTT.

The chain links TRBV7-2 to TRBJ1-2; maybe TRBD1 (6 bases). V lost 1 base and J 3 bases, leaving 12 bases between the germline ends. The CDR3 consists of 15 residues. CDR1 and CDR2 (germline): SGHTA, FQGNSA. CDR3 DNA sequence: TGTGCCAGCAGCTTAGGCGGGGGCATTGACTATGGCTACACCTTC. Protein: CASSLGGGIDYGYTF.

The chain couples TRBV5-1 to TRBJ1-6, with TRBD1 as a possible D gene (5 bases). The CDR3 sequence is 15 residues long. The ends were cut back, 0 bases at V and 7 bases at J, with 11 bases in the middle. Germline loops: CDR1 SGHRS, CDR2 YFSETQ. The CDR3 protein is CASSLASRGNSPLHF. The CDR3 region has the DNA TGCGCCAGCAGCTTGGCCTCGCGGGGGAATTCACCCCTCCACTTT.